The rows below give T cell receptor beta chains drawn from one sample of a study of shared clonotypes between healthy human individuals. TCRdb keeps only in-frame clones here, not all; method: immunoSEQ multiplex PCR. The sample has some 1.5 million clones, roughly 95% seen once. Input material: naive CD4+ T cells sorted from blood. The receptors derive from a man under 40 in good health. The CDR3 runs from the conserved cysteine through the conserved F or W. The order of the fields is V gene, J gene, clone size, D gene, CDR3 protein, CDR3 DNA. The D gene is left open where the match is weak. Only part of the rows carry a size: once, few, many, or a class if the clone is expanded.

v_gene: TRBV7-2
j_gene: TRBJ1-5
abundance: NA
d_gene: NA
CDR3aa: CASSFAEIGGQPQHF
CDR3nt: TGTGCCAGCAGCTTTGCAGAAATAGGGGGTCAGCCCCAGCATTTT

v_gene: TRBV9
j_gene: TRBJ2-7
abundance: few
d_gene: TRBD2
CDR3aa: CASSAPRGRQYF
CDR3nt: TGTGCCAGCAGCGCCCCCCGCGGGAGGCAGTACTTC

v_gene: TRBV5-7
j_gene: TRBJ2-7
abundance: NA
d_gene: NA
CDR3aa: CASSVMIQGPYEQYF
CDR3nt: TGTGCCAGCAGCGTTATGATACAGGGTCCCTACGAGCAGTACTTC

v_gene: TRBV14
j_gene: TRBJ1-4
abundance: once
d_gene: TRBD1
CDR3aa: CATSQGIATNEKLFF
CDR3nt: TGTGCCACTTCACAGGGGATCGCAACTAATGAAAAACTGTTTTTT

v_gene: TRBV18
j_gene: TRBJ2-5
abundance: NA
d_gene: TRBD2
CDR3aa: CASSPGAGRADQETQYF
CDR3nt: TGTGCCAGCTCCCCGGGGGCCGGGAGGGCCGACCAGGAGACCCAGTACTTC

v_gene: TRBV30
j_gene: TRBJ2-4
abundance: once
d_gene: NA
CDR3aa: CAWSRPSVWIQYF
CDR3nt: TGTGCCTGGAGCAGGCCCTCTGTGTGGATTCAGTACTTC

v_gene: TRBV4-1
j_gene: TRBJ2-3
abundance: NA
d_gene: NA
CDR3aa: CASSQVRGRGPLHGGQYF
CDR3nt: TGCGCCAGCAGCCAGGTGCGGGGCAGGGGCCCTCTCCACGGTGGGCAGTATTTT

v_gene: TRBV4-3
j_gene: TRBJ1-1
abundance: NA
d_gene: TRBD1
CDR3aa: CASSQLQGAEAFF
CDR3nt: TGCGCCAGCAGCCAGCTCCAGGGGGCTGAAGCTTTCTTT

v_gene: TRBV27
j_gene: TRBJ2-7
abundance: NA
d_gene: TRBD2
CDR3aa: CASSLRTSGRDEQYF
CDR3nt: TGTGCCAGCAGTCTCCGGACTAGCGGGAGGGACGAGCAGTACTTC

v_gene: TRBV28
j_gene: TRBJ2-5
abundance: NA
d_gene: NA
CDR3aa: CASSFTSSVQYF
CDR3nt: TGTGCCAGCAGTTTCACCTCTAGCGTACAGTACTTC

v_gene: TRBV5-1
j_gene: TRBJ2-5
abundance: NA
d_gene: NA
CDR3aa: CASSLEGPGTQYF
CDR3nt: TGCGCCAGCAGCTTGGAAGGTCCTGGGACCCAGTACTTC

v_gene: TRBV7-2
j_gene: TRBJ1-3
abundance: NA
d_gene: NA
CDR3aa: CASSTDPVNTIYF
CDR3nt: TGTGCCAGCAGCACGGATCCGGTAAACACCATATATTTT

v_gene: TRBV7-9
j_gene: TRBJ1-3
abundance: NA
d_gene: NA
CDR3aa: CASSYEKLSGNTIYF
CDR3nt: TGTGCCAGCAGCTACGAAAAACTCTCTGGAAACACCATATATTTT

v_gene: TRBV30
j_gene: TRBJ1-3
abundance: NA
d_gene: NA
CDR3aa: CAWSVSSGNTIYF
CDR3nt: TGTGCCTGGAGTGTGTCTTCTGGAAACACCATATATTTT

v_gene: TRBV29-1
j_gene: TRBJ2-7
abundance: NA
d_gene: NA
CDR3aa: CSVAPDSYEQYF
CDR3nt: TGCAGCGTTGCTCCGGACTCCTACGAGCAGTACTTC

v_gene: TRBV5-6
j_gene: TRBJ2-1
abundance: NA
d_gene: TRBD1
CDR3aa: CASSLGLTGANPYNEQFF
CDR3nt: TGTGCCAGCAGCTTGGGTCTCACAGGGGCCAACCCATACAATGAGCAGTTCTTC

v_gene: TRBV5-7
j_gene: TRBJ2-1
abundance: NA
d_gene: TRBD2
CDR3aa: CASSLLREAAYNEQFF
CDR3nt: TGTGCCAGCAGCTTGCTGCGGGAGGCCGCCTACAATGAGCAGTTCTTC

v_gene: TRBV2
j_gene: TRBJ1-5
abundance: once
d_gene: NA
CDR3aa: CASSVVVGGAPNQPQHF
CDR3nt: TGTGCCAGCAGTGTCGTGGTGGGAGGGGCCCCCAATCAGCCCCAGCATTTT

v_gene: TRBV7-9
j_gene: TRBJ1-4
abundance: NA
d_gene: TRBD1
CDR3aa: CASSSSRGNEKLFF
CDR3nt: TGTGCCAGCAGCTCTAGCAGGGGGAACGAAAAACTGTTTTTT

v_gene: TRBV27
j_gene: TRBJ1-5
abundance: NA
d_gene: NA
CDR3aa: CASSFQGRRNQPQHF
CDR3nt: TGTGCCAGCAGTTTCCAGGGACGGCGTAATCAGCCCCAGCATTTT

v_gene: TRBV28
j_gene: TRBJ2-7
abundance: NA
d_gene: NA
CDR3aa: CASSVGLGGSSYEQYF
CDR3nt: TGTGCCAGCAGCGTGGGATTAGGGGGAAGCTCCTACGAGCAGTACTTC

v_gene: TRBV27
j_gene: TRBJ2-2
abundance: NA
d_gene: NA
CDR3aa: CASSWAWTGELFF
CDR3nt: TGTGCCAGCAGTTGGGCCTGGACCGGGGAGCTGTTTTTT

v_gene: TRBV30
j_gene: TRBJ1-4
abundance: NA
d_gene: NA
CDR3aa: CAWSIGGTTNEKLFF
CDR3nt: TGTGCCTGGAGTATAGGGGGTACAACTAATGAAAAACTGTTTTTT

v_gene: TRBV5-8
j_gene: TRBJ1-5
abundance: NA
d_gene: TRBD1
CDR3aa: CASSTRQGDGNQPQHF
CDR3nt: TGTGCCAGCAGCACCAGACAGGGCGATGGCAATCAGCCCCAGCATTTT

v_gene: TRBV5-1
j_gene: TRBJ1-2
abundance: NA
d_gene: NA
CDR3aa: CASSFISGSPNYGYTF
CDR3nt: TGCGCCAGCAGCTTCATATCAGGGTCTCCTAACTATGGCTACACCTTC

v_gene: TRBV5-1
j_gene: TRBJ1-5
abundance: NA
d_gene: NA
CDR3aa: CASSLGGNSNQPQHF
CDR3nt: TGCGCCAGCAGCTTGGGCGGGAACAGCAATCAGCCCCAGCATTTT

v_gene: TRBV5-6
j_gene: TRBJ1-4
abundance: NA
d_gene: NA
CDR3aa: CASSFSRGESEKLFF
CDR3nt: TGTGCCAGCAGCTTTAGCCGGGGTGAGAGTGAAAAACTGTTTTTT

v_gene: TRBV5-4
j_gene: TRBJ1-1
abundance: NA
d_gene: NA
CDR3aa: CASSSALGSEAFF
CDR3nt: TGTGCCAGCAGCTCCGCTTTGGGATCGGAAGCTTTCTTT

v_gene: TRBV5-1
j_gene: TRBJ2-2
abundance: NA
d_gene: NA
CDR3aa: CASSGVGPGELFF
CDR3nt: TGCGCCAGCAGCGGTGTCGGGCCCGGGGAGCTGTTTTTT

v_gene: TRBV12-5
j_gene: TRBJ1-2
abundance: NA
d_gene: NA
CDR3aa: CASGPDANYGYTF
CDR3nt: TGTGCTAGTGGACCGGACGCTAACTATGGCTACACCTTC

v_gene: TRBV19
j_gene: TRBJ2-1
abundance: once
d_gene: NA
CDR3aa: CASSPRTDNEQFF
CDR3nt: TGTGCCAGTAGTCCTAGGACAGACAATGAGCAGTTCTTC

v_gene: TRBV30
j_gene: TRBJ2-6
abundance: NA
d_gene: TRBD2
CDR3aa: CACPGGAGANVLTF
CDR3nt: TGTGCCTGCCCGGGAGGGGCTGGGGCCAACGTCCTGACTTTC

v_gene: TRBV14
j_gene: TRBJ1-5
abundance: NA
d_gene: NA
CDR3aa: CASSQGHQPQHF
CDR3nt: TGTGCCAGCAGCCAAGGACATCAGCCCCAGCATTTT

v_gene: TRBV9
j_gene: TRBJ2-1
abundance: NA
d_gene: NA
CDR3aa: CASSAGTHYNEQFF
CDR3nt: TGTGCCAGCAGCGCCGGGACACACTACAATGAGCAGTTCTTC

v_gene: TRBV7-9
j_gene: TRBJ2-7
abundance: NA
d_gene: TRBD2
CDR3aa: CASSFGGRAVYEQYF
CDR3nt: TGTGCCAGCAGCTTTGGCGGGAGGGCCGTCTACGAGCAGTACTTC

v_gene: TRBV5-1
j_gene: TRBJ2-7
abundance: NA
d_gene: TRBD2
CDR3aa: CASSQMGGVVYEQYF
CDR3nt: TGCGCCAGCAGCCAGATGGGAGGGGTAGTCTACGAGCAGTACTTC

v_gene: TRBV7-9
j_gene: TRBJ1-2
abundance: NA
d_gene: NA
CDR3aa: CASSFNRVTNYGYTF
CDR3nt: TGTGCCAGCAGCTTCAACAGGGTTACTAACTATGGCTACACCTTC

v_gene: TRBV6-5
j_gene: TRBJ2-2
abundance: NA
d_gene: TRBD2
CDR3aa: CASKGLAIYTGELFF
CDR3nt: TGTGCCAGCAAGGGACTAGCGATTTACACCGGGGAGCTGTTTTTT

v_gene: TRBV2
j_gene: TRBJ2-1
abundance: NA
d_gene: NA
CDR3aa: CASSERTYANVNEQFF
CDR3nt: TGTGCCAGCAGTGAACGGACCTATGCCAATGTCAATGAGCAGTTCTTC

v_gene: TRBV7-8
j_gene: TRBJ2-7
abundance: NA
d_gene: NA
CDR3aa: CASSSTSPSSFYEQYF
CDR3nt: TGTGCCAGCAGCTCTACGTCACCAAGTTCCTTCTACGAGCAGTACTTC

v_gene: TRBV10-3
j_gene: TRBJ1-3
abundance: NA
d_gene: NA
CDR3aa: CAISLNRGNTIYF
CDR3nt: TGTGCCATCAGTCTGAACCGGGGAAACACCATATATTTT

v_gene: TRBV5-4
j_gene: TRBJ1-5
abundance: once
d_gene: TRBD1
CDR3aa: CASSLTGTGTNNQPQHF
CDR3nt: TGTGCCAGCAGCTTAACCGGGACAGGGACTAACAATCAGCCCCAGCATTTT

v_gene: TRBV5-1
j_gene: TRBJ2-1
abundance: NA
d_gene: TRBD1
CDR3aa: CASSRQGAFSYNEQFF
CDR3nt: TGCGCCAGCAGCCGCCAGGGGGCATTTTCCTACAATGAGCAGTTCTTC

v_gene: TRBV27
j_gene: TRBJ2-7
abundance: NA
d_gene: TRBD2
CDR3aa: CASSFRGTSGYEQYF
CDR3nt: TGTGCCAGCAGTTTTCGCGGGACTAGCGGCTACGAGCAGTACTTC